The sample holds many counts of the clone carrying this T cell receptor (beta chain). Its specificity is not known. This specimen belongs to a study of CD8+CD57+ T cells in acquired aplastic anemia. Overall study findings and caveats: Patients and controls had CD8+ Simpson's diversity values that were not significantly distinct.

For CDR3 and TCR beta VDJ profiling, genomic DNA was the template used. TCRdb re-called the reads through MiXCR, storing one row per CDR3 protein. There are about 220,000 distinct CDR3 sequences in the sample; 34% occur only once, and roughly 1.1% lies in the top ten. This CDR3 has 14 amino acids. V lost 8 bases, J lost 3 bases, and 8 bases stayed unmatched. Germline CDR1 and CDR2: LNHNV and YYDKDF (reference sequence). The clonotype was recovered from a human donor in good health, serving as a control. V gene TRBV15 combines with J gene TRBJ2-3; the match to TRBD1 covers 7 bases. What was sequenced was sorted CD4+, CD8+, or CD8+CD57+ T cells (not recorded which) from PBMCs. The CDR3 DNA sequence: TGTGCCACCGGAACAGGGGCTGGGACAGATACGCAGTATTTT. This codes for CATGTGAGTDTQYF.